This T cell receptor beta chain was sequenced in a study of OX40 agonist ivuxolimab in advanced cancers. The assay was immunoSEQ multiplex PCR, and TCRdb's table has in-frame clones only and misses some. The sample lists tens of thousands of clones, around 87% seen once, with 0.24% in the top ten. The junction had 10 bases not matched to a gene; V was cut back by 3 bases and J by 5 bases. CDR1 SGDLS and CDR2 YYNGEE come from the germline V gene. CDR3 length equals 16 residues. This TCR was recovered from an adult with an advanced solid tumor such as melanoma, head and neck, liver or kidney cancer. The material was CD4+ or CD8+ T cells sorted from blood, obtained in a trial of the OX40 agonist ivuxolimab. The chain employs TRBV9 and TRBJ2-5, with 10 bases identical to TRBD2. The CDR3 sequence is CASSARLSGRGETQYF. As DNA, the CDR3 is TGTGCCAGCAGCGCCCGACTAAGCGGGAGGGGGGAGACCCAGTACTTC.